These T cell receptor beta chains were read from a single sample in a study of cytomegalovirus exposure and HLA in healthy donors. Assay used: immunoSEQ multiplex PCR; TCRdb lists only in-frame clones, some missing. The repertoire holds 150,000 to 200,000 clones, with roughly 88% as singletons. Sequencing was done on a sample of PBMCs. All receptors come from a woman younger than 30 in good health and CMV-seronegative. Both conserved end residues are part of each CDR3. A D gene is named only where the DNA matches it firmly. Size is omitted from some rows. Given values are once, few, many or a class for expanded clones.

J,D,V,size,CDR3,DNA
TRBJ2-7,-,TRBV6-5,few,CASSRDMIYEQYF,TGTGCCAGTAGCCGGGACATGATCTACGAGCAGTACTTC
TRBJ2-2,TRBD1,TRBV6-8,-,CASSNPGQGDGELFF,TGTGCCAGCAGCAACCCTGGACAGGGGGACGGGGAGCTGTTTTTT
TRBJ1-1,-,TRBV5-1,-,CASSLVQLEAFF,TGCGCCAGCAGCTTGGTGCAACTTGAAGCTTTCTTT
TRBJ2-1,-,TRBV25-1,once,CASSPGQSIGEQFF,TGTGCCAGCAGCCCGGGACAATCCATCGGGGAGCAGTTCTTC
TRBJ1-1,TRBD1,TRBV29-1,-,CSVGGTESNTEAFF,TGCAGCGTTGGCGGGACAGAGAGTAACACTGAAGCTTTCTTT
TRBJ1-2,-,TRBV19,-,CASSLGQYGYTF,TGTGCCAGTAGTCTAGGACAGTATGGCTACACCTTC
TRBJ1-5,TRBD1,TRBV5-1,-,CASSPTGTNQPQHF,TGCGCCAGCAGCCCGACAGGGACCAATCAGCCCCAGCATTTT
TRBJ2-5,TRBD1,TRBV30,-,CAWAPGTEETQYF,TGTGCCTGGGCCCCCGGGACAGAAGAGACCCAGTACTTC
TRBJ2-1,TRBD2,TRBV6-4,once,CASRPGLAGGYNEQFF,TGTGCCAGCAGGCCGGGACTAGCGGGCGGGTACAATGAGCAGTTCTTC
TRBJ2-1,-,TRBV6-5,-,CASSYSRVLGDEQFF,TGTGCCAGCAGTTACTCAAGGGTCCTAGGGGATGAGCAGTTCTTC
TRBJ1-4,TRBD1,TRBV7-9,-,CASSLGTGVSEKLFF,TGTGCCAGCAGCTTAGGGACAGGGGTCAGCGAAAAACTGTTTTTT
TRBJ2-1,TRBD2,TRBV6-1,-,CASSELALAATQFF,TGTGCCAGCAGTGAACTCGCCCTAGCGGCCACTCAGTTCTTC
TRBJ1-3,-,TRBV14,-,CASSGSPGHRNTIYF,TGTGCCAGCAGTGGCAGCCCAGGGCACCGAAACACCATATATTTT
TRBJ1-2,TRBD1,TRBV10-3,-,CAISALDRGQARVGLLYGYTF,TGTGCCATCAGTGCCTTGGACAGGGGGCAAGCGAGGGTGGGATTACTCTATGGCTACACCTTC
TRBJ2-3,TRBD2,TRBV5-4,-,CASSLTAERGGRDTQYF,TGTGCCAGCAGCCTTACCGCAGAGCGGGGGGGCAGAGATACGCAGTATTTT
TRBJ1-2,-,TRBV19,once,CASSIGREYGYTF,TGTGCCAGTAGTATAGGCAGGGAATATGGCTACACCTTC
TRBJ1-2,TRBD1,TRBV5-1,-,CASSSSGQGPYGYTF,TGCGCCAGCAGCTCGTCGGGACAGGGACCCTATGGCTACACCTTC
TRBJ1-2,-,TRBV7-9,-,CASTPTDGAYGYTF,TGTGCCAGCACCCCGACAGACGGCGCTTATGGCTACACCTTC
TRBJ1-5,TRBD1,TRBV30,-,CAWSPLDRDGQPQHF,TGTGCCTGGAGCCCCCTCGACAGGGATGGTCAGCCCCAGCATTTT
TRBJ2-1,-,TRBV11-3,-,CASSLLRGNEQFF,TGTGCCAGCAGCTTATTAAGGGGCAATGAGCAGTTCTTC
TRBJ2-1,TRBD2,TRBV29-1,-,CSVEGTSGIQSSYNEQFF,TGCAGCGTTGAAGGGACTAGCGGGATCCAGAGCTCCTACAATGAGCAGTTCTTC
TRBJ1-2,-,TRBV4-1,-,CASSQVVSRRYGYTF,TGCGCCAGCAGCCAAGTCGTTTCACGGCGGTATGGCTACACCTTC
TRBJ2-3,TRBD2,TRBV6-4,-,CASSAAAGGLDTQYF,TGTGCCAGCAGTGCCGCAGCGGGGGGGCTTGATACGCAGTATTTT
TRBJ2-6,TRBD1,TRBV7-9,-,CASSAAQGRISGANVLTF,TGTGCCAGCAGCGCAGCACAGGGGCGTATCTCTGGGGCCAACGTCCTGACTTTC
TRBJ2-2,-,TRBV14,-,CASSQVLPTNTGELFF,TGTGCCAGCAGCCAAGTACTGCCTACGAACACCGGGGAGCTGTTTTTT
TRBJ2-3,-,TRBV15,-,CATSPSGGATDTQYF,TGTGCCACCAGCCCGAGTGGGGGGGCCACAGATACGCAGTATTTT
TRBJ2-5,TRBD2,TRBV5-1,-,CASSSLAGGQETQYF,TGCGCCAGCAGCTCCCTTGCGGGGGGCCAAGAGACCCAGTACTTC
TRBJ1-6,-,TRBV2,-,CASSVRDSYNSPLHF,TGTGCCAGCAGTGTAAGAGACTCCTATAATTCACCCCTCCACTTT
TRBJ2-3,-,TRBV6-4,once,CASSDTRGDTQYF,TGTGCCAGCAGTGACACGAGAGGGGATACGCAGTATTTT
TRBJ2-1,TRBD1,TRBV4-1,-,CASSQRPPGTDSYNEQFF,TGCGCCAGCAGCCAAAGGCCTCCCGGGACAGACTCCTACAATGAGCAGTTCTTC
TRBJ1-2,-,TRBV6-6,-,CASSKSATTDSYGYTF,TGTGCCAGCAGTAAATCTGCGACGACAGATAGCTATGGCTACACCTTC
TRBJ1-3,TRBD1,TRBV5-4,-,CASSLGTGGNSGNTIYF,TGTGCCAGCAGCTTGGGGACAGGGGGCAATTCCGGAAACACCATATATTTT
TRBJ1-3,-,TRBV5-1,-,CASTPSTAGSGNTIYF,TGCGCCAGCACACCCTCGACCGCCGGGTCCGGAAACACCATATATTTT
TRBJ2-5,TRBD2,TRBV25-1,few,CASSEIGGGEETQYF,TGTGCCAGCAGTGAAATAGGTGGGGGGGAAGAGACCCAGTACTTC
TRBJ2-7,TRBD1,TRBV27,-,CASSGQGRSYEQYF,TGTGCCAGCAGTGGACAGGGAAGATCCTACGAGCAGTACTTC
TRBJ2-1,-,TRBV27,-,CASSLPREGYNEQFF,TGTGCCAGCAGTTTACCCAGGGAAGGCTACAATGAGCAGTTCTTC
TRBJ1-1,TRBD1,TRBV14,-,CASSQGQGPWSMAAFF,TGTGCCAGCAGCCAGGGACAGGGACCCTGGAGCATGGCAGCTTTCTTT
TRBJ1-2,-,TRBV6-5,-,CASSPSRGGAYGYTF,TGTGCCAGCAGTCCGTCCCGGGGGGGCGCTTATGGCTACACCTTC
TRBJ2-5,TRBD1,TRBV30,-,CAWIQTGVQETQYF,TGTGCCTGGATACAAACAGGGGTTCAAGAGACCCAGTACTTC